Sequencing of this T cell receptor (beta chain) was carried out in a study of chemoradiotherapy in HPV16-positive cancers. General study results and limits: Better recurrence-free survival went with HPV-responsive T-cell expansion in HPV16-positive patients.

In germline, CDR1 is KGHSH, CDR2 LQKENI. CDR3 length equals 14 residues. V lost 10 bases, J lost 5 bases, and 7 bases stayed unmatched. Using immunoSEQ multiplex PCR, the repertoire was profiled, and TCRdb retains in-frame clones only, with some absent. The sample shows about 20,000 clones, just under 95% of them seen only once. This clone has only a few counts. Its target is not known. This clonotype was sampled from a human donor with HPV-associated anogenital cancer. The V and J genes are TRBV18 and TRBJ1-6, with 8 nucleotides matching TRBD1. The sample was blood, taken from a patient who underwent chemoradiotherapy. This CDR3 is CATAGQGDNSPLHF. The CDR3 DNA reads as TGTGCCACCGCAGGACAGGGCGATAATTCACCCCTCCACTTT.